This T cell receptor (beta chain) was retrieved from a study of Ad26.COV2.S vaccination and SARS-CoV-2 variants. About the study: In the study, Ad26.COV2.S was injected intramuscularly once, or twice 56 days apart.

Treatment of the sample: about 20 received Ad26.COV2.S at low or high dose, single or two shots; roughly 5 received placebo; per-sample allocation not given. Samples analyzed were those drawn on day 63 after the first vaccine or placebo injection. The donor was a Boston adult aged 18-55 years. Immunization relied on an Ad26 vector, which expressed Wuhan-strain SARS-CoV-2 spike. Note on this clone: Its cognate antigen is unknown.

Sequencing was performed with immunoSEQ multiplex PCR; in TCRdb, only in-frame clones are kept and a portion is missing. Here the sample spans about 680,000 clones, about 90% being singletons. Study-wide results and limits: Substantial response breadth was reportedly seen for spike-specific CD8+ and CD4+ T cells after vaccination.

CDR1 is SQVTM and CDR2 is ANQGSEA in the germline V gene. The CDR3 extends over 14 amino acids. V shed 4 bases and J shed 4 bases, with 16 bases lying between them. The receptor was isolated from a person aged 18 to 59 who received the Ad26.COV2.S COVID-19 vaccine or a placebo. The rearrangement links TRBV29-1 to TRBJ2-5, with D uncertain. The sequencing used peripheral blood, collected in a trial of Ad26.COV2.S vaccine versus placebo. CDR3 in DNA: TGCAGCGTTGGTGGCCGCCTAAAATTAGAGACCCAGTACTTC. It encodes CSVGGRLKLETQYF.